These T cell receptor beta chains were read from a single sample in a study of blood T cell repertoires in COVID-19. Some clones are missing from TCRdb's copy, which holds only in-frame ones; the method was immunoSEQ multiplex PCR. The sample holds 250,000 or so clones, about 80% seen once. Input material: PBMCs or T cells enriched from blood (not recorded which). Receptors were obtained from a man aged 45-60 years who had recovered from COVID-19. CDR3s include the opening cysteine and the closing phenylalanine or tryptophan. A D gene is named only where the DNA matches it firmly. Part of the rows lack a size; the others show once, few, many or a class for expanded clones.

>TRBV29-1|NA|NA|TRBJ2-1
CSSSGVNNNEQFF
TGCAGCTCCTCCGGGGTTAATAACAATGAGCAGTTCTTC
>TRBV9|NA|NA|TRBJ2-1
CASSQYNEQFF
TGTGCCAGCAGCCAATACAATGAGCAGTTCTTC
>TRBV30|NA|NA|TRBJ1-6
CAWSALRGVYNSPLHF
TGTGCCTGGAGTGCCCTCAGGGGAGTGTATAATTCACCCCTCCACTTT
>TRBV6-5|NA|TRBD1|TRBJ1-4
CASSTGTGAEKLFF
TGTGCCAGCAGTACCGGGACAGGGGCTGAAAAACTGTTTTTT
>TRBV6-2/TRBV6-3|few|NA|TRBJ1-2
CASSYLAGGYTF
TGTGCCAGCAGTTATTTGGCCGGGGGCTACACCTTC
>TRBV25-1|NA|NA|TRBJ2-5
CASSEYGEETQYF
TGTGCCAGCAGTGAATACGGTGAAGAGACCCAGTACTTC
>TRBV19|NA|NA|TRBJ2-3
CASSIEDTDTQYF
TGTGCCAGTAGTATTGAGGATACAGATACGCAGTATTTT
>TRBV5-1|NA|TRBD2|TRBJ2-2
CASSLALAGDGGELFF
TGCGCCAGCAGCTTGGCCCTAGCGGGGGATGGCGGGGAGCTGTTTTTT
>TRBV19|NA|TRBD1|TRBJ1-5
CASSPTGGGRAQHF
TGTGCCAGTAGTCCTACAGGGGGCGGACGTGCCCAGCATTTT
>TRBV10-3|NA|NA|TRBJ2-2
CAISYIPGELFF
TGTGCCATCAGTTATATCCCCGGGGAGCTGTTTTTT
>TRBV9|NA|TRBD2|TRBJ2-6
CASSVDGGAGANVLTF
TGTGCCAGCAGCGTAGATGGGGGGGCTGGGGCCAACGTCCTGACTTTC
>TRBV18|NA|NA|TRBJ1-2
CASSPTQGLYGYTF
TGTGCCAGCTCACCTACACAGGGCCTCTATGGCTACACCTTC
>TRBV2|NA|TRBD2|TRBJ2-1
CASSFLAGDNEQFF
TGTGCCAGCAGTTTCCTAGCGGGGGACAATGAGCAGTTCTTC
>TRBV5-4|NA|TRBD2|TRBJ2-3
CASSHLASGSTDTQYF
TGTGCCAGCAGCCACCTGGCTAGCGGGAGTACAGATACGCAGTATTTT
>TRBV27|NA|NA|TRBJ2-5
CASSSPGRVETQYF
TGTGCCAGCAGTTCCCCCGGTAGAGTGGAGACCCAGTACTTC
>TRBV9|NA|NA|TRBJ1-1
CASSVTPGSGDTEAFF
TGTGCCAGCAGCGTAACTCCGGGTTCAGGGGACACTGAAGCTTTCTTT
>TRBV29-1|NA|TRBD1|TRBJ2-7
CSVRTGSYEQYF
TGCAGCGTAAGGACAGGTTCTTACGAGCAGTACTTC
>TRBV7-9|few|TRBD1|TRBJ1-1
CASSPGIGQVGFF
TGTGCCAGCAGCCCTGGGATCGGACAGGTCGGTTTCTTT
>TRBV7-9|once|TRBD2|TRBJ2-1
CASTSRGGVTYNEQFF
TGTGCCAGCACTTCACGCGGGGGGGTAACCTACAATGAGCAGTTCTTC
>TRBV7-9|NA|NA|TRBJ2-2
CASSLSLSGNTGELFF
TGTGCCAGCAGCTTATCCCTCAGCGGGAACACCGGGGAGCTGTTTTTT
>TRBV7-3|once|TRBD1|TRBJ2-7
CASSLTGRGPYEQYF
TGTGCCAGCAGCTTAACAGGCAGGGGGCCCTACGAGCAGTACTTC
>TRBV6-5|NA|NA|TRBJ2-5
CASSYRAGPLQETQYF
TGTGCCAGCAGTTATCGGGCGGGTCCCCTCCAAGAGACCCAGTACTTC
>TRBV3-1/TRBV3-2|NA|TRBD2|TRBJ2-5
CASSQVIAGEETQYF
TGTGCCAGCAGCCAAGTGATAGCGGGAGAAGAGACCCAGTACTTC
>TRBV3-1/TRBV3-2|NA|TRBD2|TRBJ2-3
CASSMASGRSTDTQYF
TGTGCCAGCAGCATGGCTAGCGGGAGGAGCACAGATACGCAGTATTTT
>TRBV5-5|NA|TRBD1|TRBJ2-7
CASSLRPGQGNYEQYF
TGTGCCAGCAGCTTGAGACCGGGACAGGGGAACTACGAGCAGTACTTC
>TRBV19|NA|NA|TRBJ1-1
CATLEGQGMNTEAFF
TGTGCCACCCTAGAGGGCCAGGGGATGAACACTGAAGCTTTCTTT
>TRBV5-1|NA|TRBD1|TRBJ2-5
CASSNRQGAGETQYF
TGCGCCAGCAGCAACCGACAGGGGGCGGGGGAGACCCAGTACTTC
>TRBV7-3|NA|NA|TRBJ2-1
CASSLIPGDEQFF
TGTGCCAGCAGCTTAATACCAGGGGATGAGCAGTTCTTC
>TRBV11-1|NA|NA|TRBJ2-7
CASSLRLAYEQYF
TGTGCCAGCAGCTTAAGACTTGCCTACGAGCAGTACTTC
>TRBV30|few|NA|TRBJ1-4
CAWSVRGNEKLFF
TGTGCCTGGAGTGTCCGGGGGAATGAAAAACTGTTTTTT
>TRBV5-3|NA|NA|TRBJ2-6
CARSFRAREGANVLTF
NA
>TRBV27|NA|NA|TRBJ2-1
CASSLSGFYGVWDEQFF
TGTGCCAGCAGTTTATCTGGATTCTACGGGGTTTGGGATGAGCAGTTCTTC
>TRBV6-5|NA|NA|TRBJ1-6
CASSGEGNSPLHF
TGTGCCAGCTCCGGGGAGGGTAATTCACCCCTCCACTTT
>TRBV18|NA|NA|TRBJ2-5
CASSPPISRVTETQYF
TGTGCCAGCTCACCACCCATTTCCAGGGTGACGGAGACCCAGTACTTC
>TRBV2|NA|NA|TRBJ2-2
CASSRTGRETGELFF
TGTGCCAGCAGCAGGACAGGGAGGGAGACCGGGGAGCTGTTTTTT
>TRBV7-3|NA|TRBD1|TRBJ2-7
CASSLTGDRSYEQYF
TGTGCCAGCAGCTTAACCGGGGACAGGTCCTACGAGCAGTACTTC
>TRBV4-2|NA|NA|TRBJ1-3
CASSQELNSGNTIYF
TGTGCCAGCAGCCAGGAGCTGAACTCTGGAAACACCATATATTTT
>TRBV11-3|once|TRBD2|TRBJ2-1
CASSFRLAGYEQFF
TGTGCCAGCAGCTTCCGACTAGCGGGTTATGAGCAGTTCTTC
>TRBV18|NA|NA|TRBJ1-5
CASSPVRQNQPQHF
TGTGCCAGCTCACCAGTTCGACAAAATCAGCCCCAGCATTTT
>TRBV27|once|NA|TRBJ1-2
CASSANRDGYTF
TGTGCCAGCAGTGCCAACAGGGACGGCTACACCTTC
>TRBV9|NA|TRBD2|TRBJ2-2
CASRGTSNTGELFF
TGTGCCAGCAGGGGGACTAGCAATACCGGGGAGCTGTTTTTT
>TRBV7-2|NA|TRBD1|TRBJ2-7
CASSLGQASHEQYF
TGTGCCAGCAGCCTAGGACAGGCCTCTCACGAGCAGTACTTC
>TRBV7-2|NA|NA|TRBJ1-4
CASSLSQGSGEKLFF
TGTGCCAGCAGCTTATCACAGGGTAGTGGTGAAAAACTGTTTTTT
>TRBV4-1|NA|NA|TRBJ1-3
CASSGSGSSGNTIYF
TGCGCCAGCAGCGGCTCGGGGAGCTCTGGAAACACCATATATTTT
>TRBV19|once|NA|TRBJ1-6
CASRGGARVRGPLHF
TGTGCCAGTAGAGGAGGGGCCCGGGTTCGAGGCCCCCTCCACTTT
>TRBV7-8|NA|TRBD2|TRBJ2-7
CASSEAGLGTYEQYF
TGTGCCAGCAGCGAAGCGGGACTGGGGACCTACGAGCAGTACTTC
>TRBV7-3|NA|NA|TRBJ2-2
CASSLSGNKNTGELFF
TGTGCCAGCAGCTTATCGGGGAACAAGAACACCGGGGAGCTGTTTTTT